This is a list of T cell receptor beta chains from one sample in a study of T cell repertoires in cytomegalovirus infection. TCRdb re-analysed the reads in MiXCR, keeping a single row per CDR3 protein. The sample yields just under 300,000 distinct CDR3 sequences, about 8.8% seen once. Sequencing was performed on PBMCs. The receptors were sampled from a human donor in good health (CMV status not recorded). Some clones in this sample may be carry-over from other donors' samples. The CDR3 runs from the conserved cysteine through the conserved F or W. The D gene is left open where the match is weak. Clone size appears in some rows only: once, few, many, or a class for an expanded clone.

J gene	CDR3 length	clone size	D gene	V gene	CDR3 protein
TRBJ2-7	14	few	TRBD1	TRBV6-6	CASSYLRGLDEQYF
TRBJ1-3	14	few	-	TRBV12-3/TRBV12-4	CASRSAGGGNTIYF
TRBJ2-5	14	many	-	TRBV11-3	CASSLSTSQGTQYF
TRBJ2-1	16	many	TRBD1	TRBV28	CASSPPTGSFHNEQFF
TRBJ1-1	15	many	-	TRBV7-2	CASSLGSTRGTEAFF
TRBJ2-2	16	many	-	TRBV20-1	CSARDPARGDTGELFF
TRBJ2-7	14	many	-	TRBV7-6	CASSLGGATGEQYF
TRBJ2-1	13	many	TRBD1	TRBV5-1	CASSLGGHNEQFF
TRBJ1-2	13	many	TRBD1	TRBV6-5	CASSPRDSYGYTF
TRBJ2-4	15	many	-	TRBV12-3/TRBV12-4	CASSLAGQRKNIQYF
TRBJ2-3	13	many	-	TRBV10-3	CAISEELTDTQYF
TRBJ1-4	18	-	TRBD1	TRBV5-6	CASSKPDREEITNEKLFF